This T cell receptor beta chain was recovered during a study of blood T cell repertoires in COVID-19. Study background: Samples of COVID-19 (acute and convalescent) were obtained from the United States, Italy and Spain.

Trimming removed 5 bases from V and 2 bases from J; junction bases left unmatched: 8. Germline loops: CDR1 SGHTA, CDR2 FQGNSA. This CDR3 is 15 amino acids long. In the original processing: Amplifying reference gene primers gave estimates of nucleated cell counts. Some clones are missing from TCRdb's copy, which holds only in-frame ones; the method was immunoSEQ multiplex PCR. That table supplies the V and J calls and clone size; D and trimming were determined from the DNA. The sample has approximately 200,000 clones; roughly 88% are singletons. The V and J genes are TRBV7-2 and TRBJ1-2, with 7 nucleotides matching TRBD1. The receptor comes from a man aged 60-69 years with acute or convalescent COVID-19. Sequencing was carried out using peripheral blood. CDR3 in DNA: TGTGCCAGCAGCACATCCCTGACAGGGAACTATGGCTACACCTTC. This gives the protein CASSTSLTGNYGYTF.